These 5 T cell receptor beta chains share one sample of origin, sequenced in a study of spatial heterogeneity in lung cancer. One entry per CDR3 protein, called by TCRdb with MiXCR from the 5' RACE reads. The table shows about 10,000 distinct CDR3 sequences, with approximately 6.3% occurring only once. The sample's time point: sample taken at primary tumor resection. The sample consisted of normal lung tissue next to the tumor, taken at surgery. The receptors derive from a male donor with early-stage non-small cell lung cancer.

Many counts were recorded for this clonotype. The chain is built from TRBV5-5 and TRBJ2-3; TRBD2 matches 11 bases. Germline V lookup: CDR1 SGHKS, CDR2 YYEKEE (reference sequence). Unmatched junction bases numbered 9, after V lost 3 bases and J lost 6 bases. CDR3 length: 16 amino acids. The CDR3 nucleotides are TGTGCCAGCAGCTCGGGACTAGCGGATGCTCGGGATACGCAGTATTTT. Protein sequence: CASSSGLADARDTQYF. The whole variable domain, filled in from reference TRBV5-5 and TRBJ2-3, reads DAGVTQSPTHLIKTRGQQVTLRCSPISGHKSVSWYQQVLGQGPQFIFQYYEKEERGRGNFPDRFSARQFPNYSSELNVNALLLGDSALYLCASSSGLADARDTQYFGPGTRLTVL.

This clonotype showed up just a few times. This rearrangement joins TRBV3-1 to TRBJ1-2; D is undetermined. The germline gives CDR1 LGHDT, CDR2 YNNKEL (reference sequence). This CDR3 has 14 residues. V gave up 6 bases and J gave up 8 bases, with 19 bases separating them. The CDR3 spells CASRPAEGMAGYTF. DNA for the CDR3: TGTGCCAGCAGACCCGCGGAGGGTATGGCGGGCTACACCTTC.

CDR3 loop: CAWSVSGGSSYEQYF. As DNA, the CDR3 is TGTGCCTGGAGTGTAAGCGGGGGCAGCTCCTACGAGCAGTACTTC. The V call is TRBV30, the J call TRBJ2-7; 8 bases map to TRBD2. This CDR3 comprises 15 residues. V dropped 0 bases and J dropped 0; count of bases not matched to a gene: 4. The germline gives CDR1 GTSNPN, CDR2 SVGIG (reference sequence). Full variable domain (outside the CDR3, taken from reference TRBV30 and TRBJ2-7): SQTIHQWPATLVQPVGSPLSLECTVEGTSNPNLYWYRQAAGRGLQLLFYSVGIGQISSEVPQNLSASRPQDRQFILSSKKLLLSDSGFYLCAWSVSGGSSYEQYFGPGTRLTVT.

This clonotype was counted at least ten times. CDR3 in amino acids: CSVDGQGNTGELFF. CDR3 nucleotides: TGCAGCGTTGACGGGCAGGGGAACACCGGGGAGCTGTTTTTT. The rearrangement links TRBV29-1 to TRBJ2-2; D perhaps matches TRBD1 (5 bases). The CDR3 extends over 14 amino acids. Germline V gene lookup returns CDR1 SQVTM and CDR2 ANQGSEA. V lost 3 bases and J lost 1, with 9 bases in between.

This clonotype was seen repeatedly, ten times or more. This chain uses TRBV27 with TRBJ2-2; 12 bases are shared with TRBD2. J was trimmed by 0 bases and V by 5 bases; bases with no gene match: 13. This CDR3 is built from 20 residues. Per germline, CDR1 MNHEY and CDR2 SMNVEV (reference sequence). CDR3 bases: TGTGCCAGCAGTCCGAGAAGAAGACTAGCGGGAGTTACGAACACCGGGGAGCTGTTTTTT. Its translation is CASSPRRRLAGVTNTGELFF.